This TCR beta chain was sequenced for a study of blood T cell repertoires in COVID-19. About the research overall: Sites across the United States, Italy and Spain contributed samples from acute and convalescent COVID-19.

Per the germline V gene, CDR1 is SQVTM and CDR2 is ANQGSEA. The V gene lost 4 bases and the J gene lost 4 bases, with 7 bases spanning the gap. The CDR3 runs to 11 residues. Assay: immunoSEQ multiplex PCR; the TCRdb copy retains only in-frame clones and omits some. The repertoire consists of about 200,000 clones, with over 80% occurring once and the leading ten covering 0.8% to 0.95%. The sequencing sample was made of peripheral blood. This receptor was obtained from a man aged 60 to 69 with COVID-19, enrolled during active disease. The chain links TRBV29-1 to TRBJ1-1, with D unresolved. In nucleotides, the CDR3 is TGCAGCGTTGGGGCCCCCACTGAAGCTTTCTTT. It yields the protein CSVGAPTEAFF. Together with reference TRBV29-1 and TRBJ1-1, the CDR3 gives the full variable domain: SAVISQKPSRDICQRGTSLTIQCQVDSQVTMMFWYRQQPGQSLTLIATANQGSEATYESGFVIDKFPISRPNLTFSTLTVSNMSPEDSSIYLCSVGAPTEAFFGQGTRLTVV.